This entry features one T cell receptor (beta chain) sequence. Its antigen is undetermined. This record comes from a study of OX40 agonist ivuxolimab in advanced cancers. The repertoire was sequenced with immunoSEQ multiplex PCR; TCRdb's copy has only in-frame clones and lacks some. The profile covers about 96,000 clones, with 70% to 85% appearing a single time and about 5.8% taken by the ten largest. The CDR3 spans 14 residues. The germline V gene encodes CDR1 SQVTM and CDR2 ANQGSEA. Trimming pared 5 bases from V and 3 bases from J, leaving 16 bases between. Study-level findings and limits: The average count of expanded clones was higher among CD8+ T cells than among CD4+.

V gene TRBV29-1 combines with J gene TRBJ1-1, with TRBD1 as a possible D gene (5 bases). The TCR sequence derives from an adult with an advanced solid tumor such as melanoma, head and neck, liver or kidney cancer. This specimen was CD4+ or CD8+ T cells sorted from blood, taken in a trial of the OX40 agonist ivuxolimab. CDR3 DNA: TGCAGCGTTCGACAGCAAACTATGGACACTGAAGCTTTCTTT. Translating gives CSVRQQTMDTEAFF.